One sample yielded the 30 T cell receptor beta chains listed below, sequenced in a study of T cells after yellow fever vaccination. TCRdb processed the 5' RACE reads anew with MiXCR; each CDR3 protein has one entry. The sample includes 360,000 or so distinct CDR3 sequences, about 9.9% seen only once; the top ten take less than 20%. The sample here was PBMCs, taken on the day of the first yellow fever vaccination. All receptors come from a man between 18 and 35 years old who received the YFV17D yellow fever vaccine.

The CDR3 DNA reads as TGTGCCAGCAGTTTACAGGGGCTGGTCTATAATTCACCCCTCCACTTT. This encodes CASSLQGLVYNSPLHF. This chain links TRBV12-3 or TRBV12-4 with TRBJ1-6, with a possible D match to TRBD1 (6 bases). The CDR3 covers 16 residues. Trimming left V 2 bases short and J 3 bases short, with 11 bases between.

The sample holds a few counts of this clonotype. The CDR3 DNA sequence: TGTGCCAGCAGCCCGGGAGGCCAGGGGACCTACGAGCAGTACGTC. Amino acid sequence: CASSPGGQGTYEQYV. This sequence joins TRBV5-4 and TRBJ2-7, with a tentative D call TRBD2 (7 bases). The V gene's germline CDR1 is SGHNT and CDR2 YYREEE (reference sequence). V lost 4 bases and J 2 bases, leaving 16 bases between the germline ends. The CDR3 totals 15 residues.

This clonotype was seen ten or more times. The CDR3 region has the DNA TGTGCCAGCAGCTTTACCTCATCCTACGAGCAGTACGTC. Protein: CASSFTSSYEQYV. V gene TRBV7-2 combines with J gene TRBJ2-7; D gene unclear. Trimming removed 3 bases at V and 1 base at J, with 7 bases between. From germline, CDR1 is SGHTA and CDR2 FQGNSA. This CDR3 comprises 13 residues.

The chain recombines TRBV7-9 with TRBJ2-3; D is ambiguous. Trimming pared 1 base from V and 1 base from J, leaving 12 bases between. Germline V gene data show CDR1 as SEHNR and CDR2 as FQNEAQ (reference sequence). CDR3 size: 16 residues. CDR3 sequence reads: CASSLETWLGTDTQYF. The CDR3 region has the DNA TGTGCCAGCAGCTTAGAAACTTGGCTTGGCACAGATACGCAGTATTTT. Together with reference TRBV7-9 and TRBJ2-3, the CDR3 gives the full variable domain: DTGVSQNPRHKITKRGQNVTFRCDPISEHNRLYWYRQTLGQGPEFLTYFQNEAQLEKSRLLSDRFSAERPKGSFSTLEIQRTEQGDSAMYLCASSLETWLGTDTQYFGPGTRLTVL.

This clonotype was picked up a small number of times. CDR3 in amino acids: CASSWGTSETQYF. CDR3 sequence (DNA): TGTGCCAGCAGCTGGGGGACTAGTGAGACCCAGTACTTC. This chain joins TRBV7-8 and TRBJ2-5, with 8 bases identical to TRBD2. This CDR3 has 13 amino acids. J was trimmed by 5 bases and V by 4 bases; bases with no gene match: 3. The germline V gene has CDR1 SGHVS and CDR2 FQNEAQ. Filled out from reference TRBV7-8 and TRBJ2-5, the complete variable domain reads GAGVSQSPRYKVAKRGQDVALRCDPISGHVSLFWYQQALGQGPEFLTYFQNEAQLDKSGLPSDRFFAERPEGSVSTLKIQRTQQEDSAVYLCASSWGTSETQYFGPGTRLLVL.

The chain recombines TRBV19 with TRBJ2-2, with D perhaps TRBD1 or TRBD2 (5 bases each). V was shortened by 8 bases and J by 6 bases, with 16 bases between the two germline ends. There are 14 residues in the CDR3. Germline assignment: CDR1 LNHDA and CDR2 SQIVND (reference sequence). This CDR3 reads CASGTLTVAGELFF. The CDR3 DNA sequence: TGTGCCAGTGGGACCCTGACAGTCGCCGGGGAGCTGTTTTTT.

With regard to this clonotype: Germline is not matched at one junction end, which may reflect a read error. The J gene is TRBJ1-1, the V gene TRBV11-2, with 11 nucleotides matching TRBD1. The CDR3 spans 17 residues. Germline V CDR1 and CDR2: SGHAT, FQNNGV. The DNA for the CDR3 is TGTGCCAGCAGCTTAGTCGGACAGGGGGCGATTGTAACTGTAGCTTTCTTT. It codes for CASSLVGQGAIVTVAFF.

This clonotype was observed a handful of times. This chain links TRBV5-1 with TRBJ2-5, with a tentative D call TRBD2 (5 bases). The V and J ends lost 4 bases and 3 bases respectively, with 10 bases between them. The CDR3 is made up of 13 amino acids. Germline-derived CDR1 and CDR2 are SGHRS and YFSETQ. This CDR3 reads CASSEGSEETQYF. The CDR3 bases are TGCGCCAGCAGCGAGGGATCTGAAGAGACCCAGTACTTC.

The rearrangement joins TRBV6-5 to TRBJ1-1; 9 nucleotides align to TRBD1. The CDR3 is made up of 15 amino acids. J was trimmed by 9 bases and V by 0 bases; bases with no gene match: 8. The germline V gene encodes CDR1 MNHEY and CDR2 SVGAGI. The CDR3, as DNA: TGTGCCAGCAGTTACTCGGGACAGGGCGATCGTCAAGCTTTCTTT. Its translation is CASSYSGQGDRQAFF.

This sequence joins TRBV27 and TRBJ2-2; D is ambiguous. The CDR3 is 15 residues long. V was clipped by 3 bases and J by 1 base, with 9 bases between them. Germline assignment: CDR1 MNHEY and CDR2 SMNVEV (reference sequence). CDR3 coding DNA: TGTGCCAGCAGTTTTGTTTGGGGGAACACCGGGGAGCTGTTTTTT. Its translation: CASSFVWGNTGELFF.

The chain carries TRBV2 and TRBJ2-1; no clear D. CDR3 length equals 12 residues. V lost 4 bases to trimming and J lost 2 bases, with 3 bases between them. Per the germline V gene, CDR1 is SNHLY and CDR2 is FYNNEI. This CDR3 is CASSAAYNEQFF. CDR3 nucleotide sequence: TGTGCCAGCAGTGCCGCCTACAATGAGCAGTTCTTC.

This clonotype was observed a few times. The chain joins TRBV6-5 to TRBJ1-2, with 7 positions matching TRBD1. Germline values: CDR1 MNHEY, CDR2 SVGAGI. CDR3 length: 14 residues. V lost 4 bases to trimming and J lost 7 bases; unmatched junction nucleotides: 9. The CDR3 loop is CASSFTGARGGYTF. CDR3 nucleotide sequence: TGTGCCAGCAGTTTTACAGGGGCTCGTGGTGGCTACACCTTC.

The rearrangement joins TRBV10-2 to TRBJ2-5; possibly TRBD2 for D (7 bases). Germline assignment: CDR1 WSHSY and CDR2 SAAADI. This CDR3 comprises 14 residues. The V end lost 11 bases, the J end lost 5 bases, and 21 bases lay between the germline ends. The CDR3 region has the DNA TGCGCCGCAGCATGGGCGGGGGCAGAGGAGACCCAGTACTTC. This encodes CAAAWAGAEETQYF.

The chain has TRBV3-1 and TRBJ1-4; no clear D. The CDR3 covers 15 residues. With 3 bases removed from V and 6 bases from J, the gap between germline ends came to 14 bases. CDR1 is LGHDT, CDR2 YNNKEL, per germline (reference sequence). The CDR3 coding sequence is TGTGCCAGCAGCCATGGCTCAAGGGTAGATGAAAAACTGTTTTTT. Translation: CASSHGSRVDEKLFF. The full variable domain, with the rest looked up from reference TRBV3-1 and TRBJ1-4, is DTAVSQTPKYLVTQMGNDKSIKCEQNLGHDTMYWYKQDSKKFLKIMFSYNNKELIINETVPNRFSPKSPDKAHLNLHINSLELGDSAVYFCASSHGSRVDEKLFFGSGTQLSVL.

Only a few counts were recorded for this clonotype. V is TRBV7-8 and J is TRBJ1-3, with D possibly TRBD1 on 5 matching bases. CDR1 and CDR2 (germline): SGHVS, FQNEAQ. CDR3 length: 14 residues. Trimming took 4 bases from V and 4 from J, leaving 11 bases between them. The CDR3 nucleotides are TGTGCCAGCAGCTCCGACGGGGGGGGAAACACCATATATTTT. This codes for CASSSDGGGNTIYF.

The chain employs TRBV6-1 and TRBJ2-7, with 10 bases that match TRBD1. Trimming took 7 bases from V and 3 from J; bases not matched to a gene: 6. This CDR3 is 14 amino acids long. The germline CDR1 and CDR2 sequences are MNHNS and SASEGT. CDR3 bases: TGTGCCAGCAAGACAGGGGGCGCGTTCTACGAGCAGTACTTC. Translation gives CASKTGGAFYEQYF.

This clonotype was seen a few times. V is TRBV12-3 or TRBV12-4 and J is TRBJ2-3, with TRBD2 identical over 14 bases. The CDR3 consists of 20 residues. The J segment lost 3 bases and the V segment lost 4 bases, leaving 15 bases of the junction unmatched. The CDR3, as DNA: TGTGCCAGCAGTTGGAGTATATACGCGACTAGCGGGGGGGAAACAGATACGCAGTATTTT. This codes for CASSWSIYATSGGETDTQYF.

This clonotype was picked up many times. The chain recombines TRBV6-1 with TRBJ2-7; 12 bases fit TRBD2. The length of the CDR3 is 16 residues. V gave up 6 bases and J gave up 0 bases; unmatched junction bases: 6. Germline V lookup: CDR1 MNHNS, CDR2 SASEGT. The CDR3 here is CASSQTSGGLSYEQYF. Here the CDR3 DNA reads TGTGCCAGCAGCCAAACTAGCGGGGGGCTCTCCTACGAGCAGTACTTC.

The chain links TRBV2 to TRBJ2-7; D may be TRBD1 (6 bases). The CDR3 runs to 13 residues. Looked up from germline, CDR1 is SNHLY and CDR2 is FYNNEI. The V and J ends lost 11 bases and 6 bases respectively, with 20 bases between them. This CDR3 reads CACSWDTSSEQYV. CDR3 nucleotide sequence: TGTGCCTGTAGCTGGGACACCTCTAGCGAGCAGTACGTC.

V usage is TRBV7-9 and J usage is TRBJ1-1; no clear D. The CDR3 runs 13 residues. Trimming cost V 7 bases and J 2 bases, with 11 bases left between them. CDR1 is SEHNR and CDR2 is FQNEAQ in the germline V gene (reference sequence). CDR3 amino acids: CASNRRENTEAFF. The CDR3, as DNA: TGTGCCAGCAACCGACGCGAAAACACTGAAGCTTTCTTT.

This clonotype was seen a few times. The V gene is TRBV20-1, the J gene TRBJ1-5; D is possibly TRBD1 (5 bases). With 3 bases removed from V and 2 bases from J, the gap between germline ends came to 11 bases. This CDR3 is built from 14 residues. Germline V gene lookup returns CDR1 DFQATT and CDR2 SNEGSKA (reference sequence). The chain's CDR3 is CSASWGIGNQPQHF. The CDR3 bases are TGCAGTGCTAGTTGGGGCATCGGCAATCAGCCCCAGCATTTT.

The chain links TRBV4-3 to TRBJ1-1; D is possibly TRBD1 (5 bases). V was shortened by 4 bases and J by 4 bases, with 16 bases between the two germline ends. Per germline, CDR1 LGHNA and CDR2 YSLEER. The CDR3 is made up of 15 amino acids. The DNA of the CDR3 is TGCGCCAGCAGCCCAGACGTGGGGCAGACCACTGAAGCTTTCTTT. It encodes CASSPDVGQTTEAFF.

V gene TRBV29-1 combines with J gene TRBJ2-2, with D tentatively TRBD1 or TRBD2 (5 bases each). There are 13 residues in the CDR3. V lost 0 bases to trimming and J lost 6 bases, with 8 bases between them. From germline, CDR1 is SQVTM and CDR2 ANQGSEA. This chain's CDR3 is CSVEERDAGELFF. The CDR3 DNA is TGCAGCGTTGAAGAAAGGGACGCCGGGGAGCTGTTTTTT.

V and J are TRBV7-9 and TRBJ2-7; 9 bases align to TRBD2. Per germline, CDR1 SEHNR and CDR2 FQNEAQ (reference sequence). Trimming at V came to 2 bases and at J to 2 bases, leaving 4 bases not matched to a gene. This CDR3 is built from 15 residues. DNA of the CDR3: TGTGCCAGCAGCTTATTGGGCGGGGGGGCCTACGAGCAGTACTTC. Its translation is CASSLLGGGAYEQYF.

This chain links TRBV27 with TRBJ2-7, with 10 nucleotides matching TRBD1. From germline, CDR1 is MNHEY and CDR2 SMNVEV (reference sequence). The CDR3 loop spans 15 amino acids. The V and J ends lost 3 bases and 3 bases, in that order; junction bases with no gene match: 5. This CDR3 reads CASSLRGTGDYEQYF. The CDR3, as DNA: TGTGCCAGCAGTTTGCGCGGGACAGGGGACTACGAGCAGTACTTC.

There are a few counts of this clonotype. The rearrangement links TRBV20-1 to TRBJ2-1, with D uncertain. V lost 4 bases and J lost 5, with 12 bases in between. CDR1 and CDR2 (germline): DFQATT, SNEGSKA (reference sequence). The CDR3 loop spans 13 amino acids. The CDR3 DNA follows: TGCAGTGCTAACGGGTTAGGTCACAATGAGCAGTTCTTC. Translated: CSANGLGHNEQFF.

The chain uses TRBV10-3 and TRBJ2-5; perhaps D is TRBD1 or TRBD2 (5 bases each). This CDR3 is built from 14 residues. The V and J ends lost 2 bases and 10 bases respectively, with 17 bases between them. From germline, CDR1 is ENHRY and CDR2 SYGVKD. This chain's CDR3 is CAISEASGTDGQYF. CDR3 sequence (DNA): TGTGCCATCAGTGAGGCTTCCGGGACCGACGGCCAGTACTTC.

This rearrangement joins TRBV4-3 to TRBJ1-5; no definite D call. V was pared by 1 base and J by 5 bases, with 12 bases between. The CDR3 totals 15 residues. Germline CDR1 reads LGHNA; CDR2 reads YSLEER. The CDR3 nucleotides are TGCGCCAGCAGCCAAGGGCGCATGGGGTATCAGCCCCAGCATTTT. It translates to CASSQGRMGYQPQHF.

The chain links TRBV29-1 to TRBJ2-1; D uncertain. The CDR3 has 12 amino acids. Germline loops: CDR1 SQVTM, CDR2 ANQGSEA. Trimming removed 5 bases from V and 6 bases from J, with 11 bases in between. The CDR3 DNA is TGCAGCGTTCCCCTAGGCGGCAATGAGCAGTTCTTC. Residues: CSVPLGGNEQFF.

The chain uses TRBV9 and TRBJ1-2; 7 nucleotides match TRBD1. Germline assignment: CDR1 SGDLS and CDR2 YYNGEE. The V and J ends lost 2 bases and 0 bases, in that order; junction bases with no gene match: 7. CDR3 length equals 16 residues. The CDR3 DNA reads as TGTGCCAGCAGCGTCAGTGGACAGGCTACTAACTATGGCTACACCTTC. Protein sequence: CASSVSGQATNYGYTF.